Shown below are 6 T cell receptor beta chains from a single sample sequenced in a study of T cells after posttransplantation cyclophosphamide. Using immunoSEQ multiplex PCR, the repertoire was profiled, and TCRdb retains in-frame clones only, with some absent. Altogether about 680 clones are present, around four fifths being singletons, with the ten largest covering approximately 10%. Sequences were obtained from gut tissue. The source is a man in his forties or fifties.

There are a few counts of this clone. One junction end disagrees with the germline gene, perhaps due to a read error. This chain joins TRBV4-1 and TRBJ1-4; D may be TRBD1 (5 bases). CDR1 is MGHRA and CDR2 is YSYEKL in the germline V gene. The CDR3 sequence is 11 residues long. The CDR3: CASGGGALRVF. The CDR3, as DNA: TGCGCCAGCGGGGGGGGAGCCTTGAGGGTTTTT.

The chain employs TRBV6-6 and TRBJ2-7; 9 positions match TRBD2. The junction had 3 bases not matched to a gene; V was cut back by 6 bases and J by 0 bases. Germline CDR1 reads MNHNY; CDR2 reads SVGAGI (reference sequence). The CDR3 consists of 14 residues. CDR3 sequence: CASRPLAGSYEQYF. The CDR3 bases are TGTGCCAGCAGACCACTAGCGGGCTCCTACGAGCAGTACTTC.

The V gene is TRBV7-9, the J gene TRBJ2-3; tentative D call: TRBD1 (6 bases). V gave up 5 bases and J gave up 6 bases, with 21 bases separating them. Germline-derived CDR1 and CDR2 are SEHNR and FQNEAQ (reference sequence). The CDR3 has 16 amino acids. Here the CDR3 reads CASSTKMTGLSDTQYF. CDR3 nucleotides: TGTGCCAGCAGCACTAAGATGACAGGTCTTTCGGATACGCAGTATTTT.

The rearrangement links TRBV6-4 to TRBJ1-5; 7 bases line up with TRBD1. The CDR3 spans 19 residues. Germline lookup yields CDR1 MRHNA and CDR2 SNTAGT. The trim removed 0 bases at V and 0 bases at J, leaving 11 bases unmatched. The CDR3 DNA is TGTGCCAGCAGTGACTCCCGTTCAGACAGGGAGAATAGCAATCAGCCCCAGCATTTT. Protein product: CASSDSRSDRENSNQPQHF.

Concerning this clone itself: The junction shows a germline mismatch at one end, possibly a read error. The J gene is TRBJ2-2, the V gene TRBV14; no firm D call. The CDR3 is 14 residues long. The germline gives CDR1 SGHDN, CDR2 FVKESK. CDR3 region: CANSQRTNTGELFF. The CDR3 DNA is TGTGCCAACAGCCAGCGAACGAACACCGGGGAGCTGTTTTTT.

The chain combines TRBV6-1 with TRBJ1-2; TRBD1 matches 9 bases. This CDR3 comprises 14 residues. V was pared by 5 bases and J by 7 bases, with 8 bases of the junction left unmatched. Germline assignment: CDR1 MNHNS and CDR2 SASEGT. The CDR3 reads CASSSKQGAGGYTF. The CDR3, as DNA: TGTGCCAGCAGTTCTAAACAGGGGGCAGGTGGCTACACCTTC.